These 13 T cell receptor beta chains were all obtained from the same sample, sequenced in a study of T cell changes during pregnancy in multiple sclerosis. The repertoire was sequenced with immunoSEQ multiplex PCR; TCRdb's copy has only in-frame clones and lacks some. The sample contains tens of thousands of clones, about 90% of which appear only once. This specimen consisted of peripheral blood, obtained in the second trimester of pregnancy. Receptor source: a female donor in good health, enrolled as a control in a pregnancy study.

This clone is judged medium-sized (0.01 to 0.1%). The chain carries TRBV29-1 and TRBJ2-2, with D perhaps TRBD2 (5 bases). The CDR3 length is 14 residues. The V end lost 5 bases, the J end lost 3 bases, and 13 bases lay between the germline ends. Germline CDR1 and CDR2: SQVTM and ANQGSEA. The CDR3 spells CSVRGGSDTGELFF. Written as DNA, the CDR3 is TGCAGCGTTCGAGGCGGGTCAGACACCGGGGAGCTGTTTTTT.

The chain is built from TRBV6-5 and TRBJ1-2; D might be TRBD1 (5 bases). In germline, CDR1 is MNHEY, CDR2 SVGAGI. The CDR3 sequence is 15 residues long. Trimming stripped 5 bases from V and 3 bases from J, with 16 bases between. CDR3 region: CASSPTALQHYGYTF. For the CDR3, the DNA is TGTGCCAGCAGTCCGACAGCCCTTCAACACTATGGCTACACCTTC.

The rearrangement joins TRBV7-3 to TRBJ2-7; 7 nucleotides match TRBD2. The CDR3 has 14 residues. The germline gives CDR1 SGHTA, CDR2 FQGTGA. V dropped 5 bases and J dropped 2; count of bases not matched to a gene: 6. The CDR3 DNA sequence: TGTGCCAGCAGCCCCCAGGCGGGAGCCTACGAGCAGTACTTC. This codes for CASSPQAGAYEQYF. Using reference TRBV7-3 and TRBJ2-7 for the parts outside the CDR3, the full variable domain is GAGVSQTPSNKVTEKGKYVELRCDPISGHTALYWYRQSLGQGPEFLIYFQGTGAADDSGLPNDRFFAVRPEGSVSTLKIQRTERGDSAVYLCASSPQAGAYEQYFGPGTRLTVT.

The V and J genes are TRBV30 and TRBJ1-4; D might be TRBD1 (6 bases). The length of the CDR3 is 13 residues. Looked up from germline, CDR1 is GTSNPN and CDR2 is SVGIG (reference sequence). V gave up 4 bases and J gave up 14 bases, with 20 bases separating them. The CDR3 is CAWNVPGQIRLFF. CDR3 sequence (DNA): TGTGCCTGGAACGTCCCGGGACAAATTAGGCTGTTTTTT.

The rearrangement uses TRBV19 and TRBJ2-1; 7 bases agree with TRBD1. Germline-derived CDR1 and CDR2 are LNHDA and SQIVND (reference sequence). This CDR3 spans 14 amino acids. Trimming took 4 bases from V and 2 from J; bases not matched to a gene: 2. CDR3 residues: CASSRQGPYNEQFF. The CDR3 coding sequence is TGTGCCAGTAGTAGACAGGGACCCTACAATGAGCAGTTCTTC.

The rearrangement links TRBV7-9 to TRBJ2-1; 10 bases map to TRBD2. Germline V CDR1 and CDR2: SEHNR, FQNEAQ (reference sequence). Losses at the gene ends were 0 bases for V and 12 bases for J; bases not matched to a gene: 11. The CDR3 has 16 amino acids. The CDR3 region is CASSLAPLSGGASQFF. Here the CDR3 DNA reads TGTGCCAGCAGCTTAGCCCCTCTCAGCGGGGGGGCTTCGCAGTTCTTC.

V and J are TRBV6-1 and TRBJ2-1; the match to TRBD2 covers 12 bases. Trimming cost V 5 bases and J 4 bases; bases outside gene matches: 3. In germline, CDR1 is MNHNS, CDR2 SASEGT. The CDR3 totals 15 residues. The CDR3 is CASSPGTSGYNEQFF. As DNA, the CDR3 is TGTGCCAGCAGTCCCGGGACTAGCGGGTACAATGAGCAGTTCTTC.

This clone is a singleton in its sample. The rearrangement uses TRBV28 and TRBJ2-1; the D is unclear. V was cut by 2 bases and J by 5 bases, with 7 bases left in between. This CDR3 region has 13 residues. CDR1 MDHEN and CDR2 SYDVKM come from the germline V gene. The CDR3 protein is CASSLDTHNEQFF. The CDR3 bases are TGTGCCAGCAGTTTAGACACCCACAATGAGCAGTTCTTC.

This sequence joins TRBV6-1 and TRBJ2-7; 12 bases agree with TRBD2. With V trimmed by 3 bases and J by 3 bases, 12 bases remained unmatched. Germline loops: CDR1 MNHNS, CDR2 SASEGT. The CDR3 loop spans 18 amino acids. The CDR3 loop is CASSEHLAGGPLFYEQYF. The CDR3 region has the DNA TGTGCCAGCAGTGAGCACCTAGCGGGAGGGCCTCTTTTCTACGAGCAGTACTTC.

The rearrangement joins TRBV7-9 to TRBJ1-1, with a weak D call TRBD1 (6 bases). The CDR3 has 15 amino acids. V gave up 1 base and J gave up 3 bases, with 12 bases separating them. Germline values: CDR1 SEHNR, CDR2 FQNEAQ (reference sequence). The CDR3 DNA sequence: TGTGCCAGCAGCTTAGTACGAGGGGGGGACACTGAAGCTTTCTTT. Amino acid sequence: CASSLVRGGDTEAFF.

This clone was seen a few times. The genes are TRBV6-4 and TRBJ2-2; D perhaps matches TRBD1 (5 bases). The CDR3 has 13 residues. Germline CDR1 reads MRHNA; CDR2 reads SNTAGT. Trimming left V 2 bases short and J 4 bases short, with 5 bases between. The CDR3 DNA is TGTGCCAGCAGTGACAGGGGCACCGGGGAGCTGTTTTTT. It yields the protein CASSDRGTGELFF.

The rearrangement joins TRBV11-2 to TRBJ2-5, with D possibly matching TRBD2 (7 bases). The CDR3 totals 15 residues. Trimming removed 4 bases from V and 5 bases from J, with 17 bases in between. Germline V gives CDR1 SGHAT, CDR2 FQNNGV. In DNA form, the CDR3 reads TGTGCCAGCAGCTCAGATGGGGAGGGGGTGGAGACCCAGTACTTC. Amino acid sequence: CASSSDGEGVETQYF.

The chain carries TRBV28 and TRBJ2-3; unclear D gene. Trimming pared 5 bases from V and 9 bases from J, leaving 21 bases between. Germline V lookup: CDR1 MDHEN, CDR2 SYDVKM. This CDR3 is built from 15 residues. CDR3 amino acids: CASSPNAPIAATQYF. Written as DNA, the CDR3 is TGTGCCAGCAGTCCCAACGCACCGATCGCGGCCACGCAGTATTTT.